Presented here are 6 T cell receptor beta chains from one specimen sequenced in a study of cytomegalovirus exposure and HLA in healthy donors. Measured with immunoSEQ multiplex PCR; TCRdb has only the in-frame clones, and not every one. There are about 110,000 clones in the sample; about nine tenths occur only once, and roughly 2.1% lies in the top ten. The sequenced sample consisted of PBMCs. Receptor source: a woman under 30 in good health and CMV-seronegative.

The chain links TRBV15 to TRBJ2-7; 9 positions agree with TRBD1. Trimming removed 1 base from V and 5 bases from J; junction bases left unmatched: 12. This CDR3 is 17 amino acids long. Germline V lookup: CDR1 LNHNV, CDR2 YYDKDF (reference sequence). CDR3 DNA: TGTGCCACCAGCAGAGCGGGGGCCGGGACAGGGTTAAACGAGCAGTACTTC. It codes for CATSRAGAGTGLNEQYF.

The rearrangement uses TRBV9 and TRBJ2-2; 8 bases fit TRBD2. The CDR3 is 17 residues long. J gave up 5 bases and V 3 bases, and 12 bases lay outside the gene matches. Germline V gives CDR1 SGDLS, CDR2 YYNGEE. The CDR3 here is CASSAQPGGGWTGELFF. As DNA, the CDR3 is TGTGCCAGCAGCGCGCAACCCGGGGGGGGTTGGACCGGGGAGCTGTTTTTT.

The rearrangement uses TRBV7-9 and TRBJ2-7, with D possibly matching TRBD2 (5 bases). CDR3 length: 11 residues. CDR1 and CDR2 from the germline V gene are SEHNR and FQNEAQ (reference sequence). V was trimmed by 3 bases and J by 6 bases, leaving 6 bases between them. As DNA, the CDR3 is TGTGCCAGCAGCTTCGGGGTCGAGCAGTACTTC. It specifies CASSFGVEQYF.

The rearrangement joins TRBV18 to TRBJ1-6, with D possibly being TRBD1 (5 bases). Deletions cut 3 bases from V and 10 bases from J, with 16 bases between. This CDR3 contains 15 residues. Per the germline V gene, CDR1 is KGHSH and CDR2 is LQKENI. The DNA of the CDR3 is TGTGCCAGCTCACCCAGGGCCGACAAAGGGTCACCCCTCCACTTT. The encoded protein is CASSPRADKGSPLHF.

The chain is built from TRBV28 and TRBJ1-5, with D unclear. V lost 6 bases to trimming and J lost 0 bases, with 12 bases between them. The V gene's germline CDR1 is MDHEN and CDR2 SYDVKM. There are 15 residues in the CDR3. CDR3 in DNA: TGTGCCAGCAGCCGAGGTGCAGTTAGCAATCAGCCCCAGCATTTT. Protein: CASSRGAVSNQPQHF.

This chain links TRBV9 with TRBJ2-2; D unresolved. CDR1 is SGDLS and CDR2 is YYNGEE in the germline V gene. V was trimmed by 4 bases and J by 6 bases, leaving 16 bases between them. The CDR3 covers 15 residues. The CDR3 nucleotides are TGTGCCAGCAGCCATCCCGACTTTCCCCCCGGGGAGCTGTTTTTT. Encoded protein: CASSHPDFPPGELFF. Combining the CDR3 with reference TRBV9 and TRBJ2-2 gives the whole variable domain DSGVTQTPKHLITATGQRVTLRCSPRSGDLSVYWYQQSLDQGLQFLIQYYNGEERAKGNILERFSAQQFPDLHSELNLSSLELGDSALYFCASSHPDFPPGELFFGEGSRLTVL.